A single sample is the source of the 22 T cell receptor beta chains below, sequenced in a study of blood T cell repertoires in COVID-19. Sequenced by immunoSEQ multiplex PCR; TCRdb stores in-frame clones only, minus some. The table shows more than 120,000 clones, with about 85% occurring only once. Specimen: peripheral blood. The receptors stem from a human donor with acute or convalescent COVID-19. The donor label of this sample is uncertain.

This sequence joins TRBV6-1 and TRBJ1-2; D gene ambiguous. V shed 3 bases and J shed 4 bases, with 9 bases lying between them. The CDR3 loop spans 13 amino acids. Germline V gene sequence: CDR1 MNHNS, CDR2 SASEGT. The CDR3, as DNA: TGTGCCAGCAGTGAGGCGGGGAGCTATGGCTACACCTTC. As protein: CASSEAGSYGYTF.

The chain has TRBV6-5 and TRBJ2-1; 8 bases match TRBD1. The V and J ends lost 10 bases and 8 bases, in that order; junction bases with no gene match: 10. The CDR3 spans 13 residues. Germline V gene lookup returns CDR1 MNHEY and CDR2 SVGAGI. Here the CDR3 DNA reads TGTGCCACCCGACAGGGGATTAGCGATGAGCAGTTCTTC. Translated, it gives CATRQGISDEQFF.

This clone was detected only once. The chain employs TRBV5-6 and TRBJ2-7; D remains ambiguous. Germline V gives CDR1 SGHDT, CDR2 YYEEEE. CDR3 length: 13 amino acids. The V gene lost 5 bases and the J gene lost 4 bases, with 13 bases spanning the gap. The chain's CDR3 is CASSSTGRYEQYF. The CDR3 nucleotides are TGTGCCAGCAGTTCCACGGGTCGATACGAGCAGTACTTC.

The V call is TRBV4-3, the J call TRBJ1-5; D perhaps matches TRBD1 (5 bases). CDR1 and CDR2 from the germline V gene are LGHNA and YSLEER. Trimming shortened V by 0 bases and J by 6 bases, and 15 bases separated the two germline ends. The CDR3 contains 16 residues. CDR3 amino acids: CASSQEGGGLGQPQHF. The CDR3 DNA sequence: TGCGCCAGCAGCCAAGAGGGTGGGGGACTGGGTCAGCCCCAGCATTTT.

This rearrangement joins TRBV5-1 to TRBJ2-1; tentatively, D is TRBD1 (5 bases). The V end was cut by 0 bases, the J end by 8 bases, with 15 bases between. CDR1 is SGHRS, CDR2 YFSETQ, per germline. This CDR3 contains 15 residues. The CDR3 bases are TGCGCCAGCAGCTTGGAAGGGGTTCGATCTGATGAGCAGTTCTTC. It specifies CASSLEGVRSDEQFF.

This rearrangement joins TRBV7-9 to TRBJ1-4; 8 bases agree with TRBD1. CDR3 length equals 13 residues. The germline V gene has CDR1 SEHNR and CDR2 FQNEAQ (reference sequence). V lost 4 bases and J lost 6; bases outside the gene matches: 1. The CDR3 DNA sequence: TGTGCCAGCAGCTCGGACAGGGATGAAAAACTGTTTTTT. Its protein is CASSSDRDEKLFF.

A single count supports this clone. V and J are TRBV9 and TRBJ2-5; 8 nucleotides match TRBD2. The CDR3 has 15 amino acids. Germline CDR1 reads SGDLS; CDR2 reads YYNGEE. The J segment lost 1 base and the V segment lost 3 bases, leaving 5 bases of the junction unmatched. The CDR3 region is CASSATSVGQETQYF. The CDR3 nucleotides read TGTGCCAGCAGCGCGACTAGCGTGGGCCAAGAGACCCAGTACTTC.

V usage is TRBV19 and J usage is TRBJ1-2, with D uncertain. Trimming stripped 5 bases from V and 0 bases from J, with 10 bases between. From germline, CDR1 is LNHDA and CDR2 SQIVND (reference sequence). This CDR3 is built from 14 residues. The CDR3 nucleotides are TGTGCCAGTAGTCGAGTCGGGGCTAACTATGGCTACACCTTC. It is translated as CASSRVGANYGYTF. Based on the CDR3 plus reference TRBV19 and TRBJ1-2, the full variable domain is DGGITQSPKYLFRKEGQNVTLSCEQNLNHDAMYWYRQDPGQGLRLIYYSQIVNDFQKGDIAEGYSVSREKKESFPLTVTSAQKNPTAFYLCASSRVGANYGYTFGSGTRLTVV.

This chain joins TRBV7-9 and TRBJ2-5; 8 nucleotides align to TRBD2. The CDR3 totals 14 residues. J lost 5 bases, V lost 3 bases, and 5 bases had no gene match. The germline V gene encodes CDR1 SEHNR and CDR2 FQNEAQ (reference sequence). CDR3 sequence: CASSFRGGGETQYF. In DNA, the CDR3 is TGTGCCAGCAGCTTTCGGGGGGGCGGTGAGACCCAGTACTTC. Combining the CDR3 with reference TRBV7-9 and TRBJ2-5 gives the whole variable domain DTGVSQNPRHKITKRGQNVTFRCDPISEHNRLYWYRQTLGQGPEFLTYFQNEAQLEKSRLLSDRFSAERPKGSFSTLEIQRTEQGDSAMYLCASSFRGGGETQYFGPGTRLLVL.

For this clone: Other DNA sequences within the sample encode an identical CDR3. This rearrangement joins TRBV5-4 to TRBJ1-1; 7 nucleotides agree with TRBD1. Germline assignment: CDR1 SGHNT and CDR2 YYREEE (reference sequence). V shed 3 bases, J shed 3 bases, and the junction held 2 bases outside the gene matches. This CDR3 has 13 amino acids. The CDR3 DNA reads TGTGCCAGCAGCTGGGACAGACACACTGAAGCTTTCTTT. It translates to CASSWDRHTEAFF.

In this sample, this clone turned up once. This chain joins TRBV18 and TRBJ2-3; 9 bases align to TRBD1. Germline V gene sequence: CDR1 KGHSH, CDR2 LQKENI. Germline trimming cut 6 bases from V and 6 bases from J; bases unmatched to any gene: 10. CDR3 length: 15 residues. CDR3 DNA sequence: TGTGCCAGCTCCCAGGACAGGGGTGATGGCGATACGCAGTATTTT. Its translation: CASSQDRGDGDTQYF.

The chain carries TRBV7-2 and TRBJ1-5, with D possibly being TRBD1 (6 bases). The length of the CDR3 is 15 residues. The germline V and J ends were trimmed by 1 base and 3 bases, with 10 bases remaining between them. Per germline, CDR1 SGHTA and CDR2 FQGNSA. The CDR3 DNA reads TGTGCCAGCAGCTTAGGACAGGCCTACAATCAGCCCCAGCATTTT. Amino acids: CASSLGQAYNQPQHF.

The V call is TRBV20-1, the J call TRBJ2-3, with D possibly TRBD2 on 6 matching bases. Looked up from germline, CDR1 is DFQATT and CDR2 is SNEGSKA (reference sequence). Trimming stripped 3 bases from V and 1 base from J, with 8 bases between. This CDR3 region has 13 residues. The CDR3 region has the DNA TGCAGTGCTAGTCCGGGGGGCACAGATACGCAGTATTTT. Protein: CSASPGGTDTQYF.

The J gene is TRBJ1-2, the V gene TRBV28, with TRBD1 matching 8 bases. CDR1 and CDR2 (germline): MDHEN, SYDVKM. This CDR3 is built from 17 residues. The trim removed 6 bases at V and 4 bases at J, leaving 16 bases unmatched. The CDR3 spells CASSLRQGTMPSYGYTF. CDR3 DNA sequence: TGTGCCAGCAGCCTCAGACAGGGGACGATGCCCTCCTATGGCTACACCTTC.

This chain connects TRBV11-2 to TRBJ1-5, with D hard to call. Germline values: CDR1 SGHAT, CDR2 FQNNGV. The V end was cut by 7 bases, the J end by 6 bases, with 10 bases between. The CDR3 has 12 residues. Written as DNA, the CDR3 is TGTGCCAGCACCGGGAGCGGTCAGCCCCAGCATTTT. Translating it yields CASTGSGQPQHF.

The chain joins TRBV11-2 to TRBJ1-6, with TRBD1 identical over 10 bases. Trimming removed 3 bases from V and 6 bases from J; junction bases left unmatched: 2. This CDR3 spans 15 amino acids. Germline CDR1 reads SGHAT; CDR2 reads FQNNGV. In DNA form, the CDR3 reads TGTGCCAGCAGCTTGGACAGGGGGTTTAATTCACCCCTCCACTTT. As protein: CASSLDRGFNSPLHF.

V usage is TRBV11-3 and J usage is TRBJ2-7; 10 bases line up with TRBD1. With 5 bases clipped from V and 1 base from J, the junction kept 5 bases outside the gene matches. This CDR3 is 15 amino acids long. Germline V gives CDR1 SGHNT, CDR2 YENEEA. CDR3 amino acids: CASSPGQGVSYEQYF. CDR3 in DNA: TGTGCCAGCAGCCCTGGACAGGGGGTTTCCTACGAGCAGTACTTC.

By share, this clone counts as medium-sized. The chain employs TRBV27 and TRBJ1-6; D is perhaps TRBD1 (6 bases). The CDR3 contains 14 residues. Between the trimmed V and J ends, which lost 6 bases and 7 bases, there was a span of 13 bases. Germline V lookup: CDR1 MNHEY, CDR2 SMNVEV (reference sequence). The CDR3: CASSHREGNSPLHF. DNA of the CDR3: TGTGCCAGCAGCCACAGGGAAGGGAATTCACCCCTCCACTTT.

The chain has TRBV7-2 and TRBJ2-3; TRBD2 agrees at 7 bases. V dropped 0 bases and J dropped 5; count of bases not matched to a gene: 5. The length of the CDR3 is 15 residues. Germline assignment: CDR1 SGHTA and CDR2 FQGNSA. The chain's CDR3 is CASSLAGRNQDTQYF. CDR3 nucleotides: TGTGCCAGCAGCTTAGCCGGGAGGAATCAAGATACGCAGTATTTT. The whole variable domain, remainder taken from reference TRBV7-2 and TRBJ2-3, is GAGVSQSPSNKVTEKGKDVELRCDPISGHTALYWYRQSLGQGLEFLIYFQGNSAPDKSGLPSDRFSAERTGGSVSTLTIQRTQQEDSAVYLCASSLAGRNQDTQYFGPGTRLTVL.

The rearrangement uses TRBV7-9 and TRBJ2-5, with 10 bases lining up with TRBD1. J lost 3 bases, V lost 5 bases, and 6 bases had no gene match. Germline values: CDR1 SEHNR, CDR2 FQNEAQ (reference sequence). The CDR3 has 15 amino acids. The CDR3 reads CASSGPGTGEETQYF. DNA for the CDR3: TGTGCCAGCAGCGGCCCCGGGACAGGGGAAGAGACCCAGTACTTC.

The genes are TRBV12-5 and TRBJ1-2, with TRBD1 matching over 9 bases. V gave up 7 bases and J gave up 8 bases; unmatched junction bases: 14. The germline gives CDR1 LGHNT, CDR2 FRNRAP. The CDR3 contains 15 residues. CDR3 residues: CASARAGTGYKGYTF. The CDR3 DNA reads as TGTGCTAGTGCCCGCGCCGGGACAGGGTACAAGGGCTACACCTTC.

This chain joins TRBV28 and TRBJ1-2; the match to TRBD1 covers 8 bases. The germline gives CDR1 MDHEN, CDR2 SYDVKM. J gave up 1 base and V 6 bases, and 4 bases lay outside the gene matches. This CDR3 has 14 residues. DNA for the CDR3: TGTGCCAGCAGACAACAGGGGGGTAACTATGGCTACACCTTC. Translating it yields CASRQQGGNYGYTF.